These 12 T cell receptor beta chains originate from one sample sequenced in a study of blood T cell repertoires in COVID-19. Assay used: immunoSEQ multiplex PCR; TCRdb lists only in-frame clones, some missing. The sample yields around 250,000 clones, roughly 86% seen once. Sequencing input: PBMCs or T cells enriched from blood (not recorded which). Every receptor here comes from a woman aged 50 to 65 who had recovered from COVID-19.

J is TRBJ1-4 and V is TRBV28; D may be TRBD1 (5 bases). This CDR3 is built from 14 residues. The germline V gene encodes CDR1 MDHEN and CDR2 SYDVKM. V shed 3 bases and J shed 5 bases, with 10 bases lying between them. The CDR3 reads CASSLGGSNEKLFF. CDR3 coding DNA: TGTGCCAGCAGTTTGGGGGGTTCAAATGAAAAACTGTTTTTT.

This clone appeared a single time. V and J are TRBV9 and TRBJ1-6, with TRBD1 as a possible D gene (6 bases). V was pared by 3 bases and J by 7 bases, with 14 bases between. Germline V lookup: CDR1 SGDLS, CDR2 YYNGEE. The CDR3 is 15 amino acids. CDR3 sequence (DNA): TGTGCCAGCAGCGAGGGGGTCGGGAGGAATTCACCCCTCCACTTT. Protein sequence: CASSEGVGRNSPLHF. Variable domain in full (rest from reference TRBV9 and TRBJ1-6): DSGVTQTPKHLITATGQRVTLRCSPRSGDLSVYWYQQSLDQGLQFLIQYYNGEERAKGNILERFSAQQFPDLHSELNLSSLELGDSALYFCASSEGVGRNSPLHFGNGTRLTVT.

The chain carries TRBV5-5 and TRBJ2-7; perhaps TRBD1 as D (5 bases). Deletions cut 0 bases from V and 0 bases from J, with 7 bases between. Germline-derived CDR1 and CDR2 are SGHKS and YYEKEE (reference sequence). The CDR3 totals 14 residues. Here the CDR3 reads CASSLEGYSYEQYF. Written as DNA, the CDR3 is TGTGCCAGCAGCTTGGAGGGGTACTCCTACGAGCAGTACTTC. The full variable domain, rest sourced from reference TRBV5-5 and TRBJ2-7, is DAGVTQSPTHLIKTRGQQVTLRCSPISGHKSVSWYQQVLGQGPQFIFQYYEKEERGRGNFPDRFSARQFPNYSSELNVNALLLGDSALYLCASSLEGYSYEQYFGPGTRLTVT.

A single count supports this clone. V and J are TRBV4-3 and TRBJ2-1; 8 bases map to TRBD2. The CDR3 extends over 16 amino acids. Germline V gives CDR1 LGHNA, CDR2 YSLEER. Unmatched junction bases numbered 9, after V lost 1 base and J lost 7 bases. CDR3 in DNA: TGCGCCAGCAGCCAAGTCTGGCGGGAGGAGGTTAATGAGCAGTTCTTC. It encodes CASSQVWREEVNEQFF.

CDR3 sequence reads: CASSRGQGYEQYF. For the CDR3, the DNA is TGTGCCAGCAGCCGGGGACAGGGCTACGAGCAGTACTTC. The rearrangement joins TRBV12-3 or TRBV12-4 to TRBJ2-7, with 9 bases fitting TRBD1. The CDR3 covers 13 residues. Trimming took 6 bases from V and 3 from J; bases not matched to a gene: 3.

V gene TRBV5-6 combines with J gene TRBJ2-5, with 8 bases aligning to TRBD2. V lost 1 base and J lost 5; bases outside the gene matches: 7. Looked up from germline, CDR1 is SGHDT and CDR2 is YYEEEE. The CDR3 spans 15 residues. In DNA form, the CDR3 reads TGTGCCAGCAGCTTGAGGCTAGCGGGCGGCGAGACCCAGTACTTC. Its translation is CASSLRLAGGETQYF.

The chain uses TRBV2 and TRBJ1-1; D unclear. CDR3 length: 14 amino acids. CDR1 and CDR2 from the germline V gene are SNHLY and FYNNEI. V was trimmed by 2 bases and J by 6 bases, leaving 13 bases between them. The CDR3 protein is CASSEWASSAEAFF. CDR3 nucleotide sequence: TGTGCCAGCAGTGAATGGGCGTCTTCGGCTGAAGCTTTCTTT. The full variable domain, completed using reference TRBV2 and TRBJ1-1, is EPEVTQTPSHQVTQMGQEVILRCVPISNHLYFYWYRQILGQKVEFLVSFYNNEISEKSEIFDDQFSVERPDGSNFTLKIRSTKLEDSAMYFCASSEWASSAEAFFGQGTRLTVV.

The chain joins TRBV28 to TRBJ1-2, with 7 bases identical to TRBD1. Trimming took 8 bases from V and 8 from J; bases not matched to a gene: 14. Looked up from germline, CDR1 is MDHEN and CDR2 is SYDVKM. The length of the CDR3 is 14 residues. The CDR3 DNA reads TGTGCCAGCCTGGACAGGTCCAGGGGGGTGGGCTACACCTTC. Amino acids: CASLDRSRGVGYTF.

This clone was detected only a few times. The chain links TRBV6-5 to TRBJ2-7; D is uncertain. CDR3 length: 15 amino acids. Germline lookup yields CDR1 MNHEY and CDR2 SVGAGI. Trimming shortened V by 0 bases and J by 2 bases, and 11 bases separated the two germline ends. Here the CDR3 reads CASSYSSSLPYEQYF. The DNA for the CDR3 is TGTGCCAGCAGTTACTCGAGCTCGCTCCCCTACGAGCAGTACTTC.

The CDR3 sequence is CASSSDRAGKGSQYF. The CDR3 DNA sequence: TGTGCCAGCAGTTCAGACAGGGCGGGTAAAGGTAGTCAGTACTTC. V and J are TRBV2 and TRBJ2-4, with 7 positions matching TRBD1. CDR3 length: 15 residues. Germline trimming cut 5 bases from V and 12 bases from J; bases unmatched to any gene: 16. The germline CDR1 and CDR2 sequences are SNHLY and FYNNEI.

This rearrangement joins TRBV19 to TRBJ2-1; 8 bases align to TRBD2. The CDR3 totals 16 residues. Germline V gene data show CDR1 as LNHDA and CDR2 as SQIVND (reference sequence). Losses at the gene ends were 0 bases for V and 4 bases for J; bases not matched to a gene: 5. CDR3: CASSIEGSGVYNEQFF. In DNA, the CDR3 is TGTGCCAGTAGTATAGAAGGTAGCGGGGTTTACAATGAGCAGTTCTTC. Based on the CDR3 plus reference TRBV19 and TRBJ2-1, the full variable domain is DGGITQSPKYLFRKEGQNVTLSCEQNLNHDAMYWYRQDPGQGLRLIYYSQIVNDFQKGDIAEGYSVSREKKESFPLTVTSAQKNPTAFYLCASSIEGSGVYNEQFFGPGTRLTVL.

Only one count was recorded for this clone. The chain combines TRBV28 with TRBJ1-5; D remains unclear. Looked up from germline, CDR1 is MDHEN and CDR2 is SYDVKM. The CDR3 covers 14 residues. The ends were cut back, 11 bases at V and 0 bases at J, with 14 bases in the middle. The CDR3 is CAGRVGNSNQPQHF. DNA of the CDR3: TGTGCCGGGCGGGTAGGAAATAGCAATCAGCCCCAGCATTTT.